These 14 T cell receptor beta chains came from one sample sequenced in a study of cytomegalovirus exposure and HLA in healthy donors (dated by TCRdb to between 2016 and 2019). The library relied on the immunoSEQ multiplex PCR assay. A mixture of 60 forward primers for TCR Vbeta segments and 13 reverse primers for TCR Jbeta segments was used in the multiplex PCR. The clones in this table, taken by TCRdb from immuneACCESS, are in-frame only. Not every clone is retained; where verified, under half of the shortfall comes from an unresolved V gene, and the cause of the rest is unknown. The sample table contains some 70,000 clones; only one count was recorded for 75% to 85% of them. The ten largest clones take up 6.5% of the sample. The sample comprised PBMCs. The source is a human donor in good health.

As concerns this clone: Sequence at one end of the junction differs from germline and may be a read error. This CDR3 is also generated by other DNA sequences in the sample. This chain joins TRBV5-1 and TRBJ2-7, with TRBD1 identical over 11 bases. Germline values: CDR1 SGHRS, CDR2 YFSETQ. There are 12 residues in the CDR3. DNA for the CDR3: TGTGCCGGAGGACAGGGGGCAAGGGAGCAGTACTTC. It specifies CAGGQGAREQYF.

The chain recombines TRBV9 with TRBJ2-1; 11 bases fit TRBD2. Germline V lookup: CDR1 SGDLS, CDR2 YYNGEE. Germline trimming cut 0 bases from V and 0 bases from J; bases unmatched to any gene: 11. This CDR3 has 20 amino acids. This chain's CDR3 is CASSVERASGGLSSYNEQFF. The CDR3 DNA is TGTGCCAGCAGCGTAGAACGGGCTAGCGGGGGGCTCAGCTCCTACAATGAGCAGTTCTTC.

The chain recombines TRBV30 with TRBJ1-2; the D is unclear. V was cut by 0 bases and J by 1 base, with 12 bases left in between. Germline CDR1 GTSNPN, CDR2 SVGIG (reference sequence). This CDR3 is built from 15 residues. CDR3 bases: TGTGCCTGGAGTGTAAGAGGGAACCTTAACTATGGCTACACCTTC. Protein sequence: CAWSVRGNLNYGYTF.

With regard to this clone: The junction differs from germline at one of its ends, possibly a read error. The rearrangement links TRBV7-9 to TRBJ1-6, with TRBD1 identical over 8 bases. The CDR3 runs to 16 residues. Germline V gene lookup returns CDR1 SEHNR and CDR2 FQNEAQ (reference sequence). CDR3 sequence reads: CSSTHVRGQGGSPLHF. CDR3 DNA sequence: TGTTCCAGCACTCACGTCCGCGGACAGGGAGGTTCACCCCTCCACTTT. The full variable domain, completed using reference TRBV7-9 and TRBJ1-6, is DTGVSQNPRHKITKRGQNVTFRCDPISEHNRLYWYRQTLGQGPEFLTYFQNEAQLEKSRLLSDRFSAERPKGSFSTLEIQRTEQGDSAMYLCSSTHVRGQGGSPLHFGNGTRLTVT.

The V call is TRBV14, the J call TRBJ2-1, with 9 bases lining up with TRBD2. CDR3 length: 16 amino acids. The V gene end was trimmed by 5 bases and the J gene end by 0 bases; junction bases not matched to a gene: 5. Germline V gene lookup returns CDR1 SGHDN and CDR2 FVKESK. As DNA, the CDR3 is TGTGCCAGCAGCGCCCAGCGGGGGGCCTCCTACAATGAGCAGTTCTTC. This gives the protein CASSAQRGASYNEQFF. Complete variable domain (other parts from reference TRBV14 and TRBJ2-1): EAGVTQFPSHSVIEKGQTVTLRCDPISGHDNLYWYRRVMGKEIKFLLHFVKESKQDESGMPNNRFLAERTGGTYSTLKVQPAELEDSGVYFCASSAQRGASYNEQFFGPGTRLTVL.

The chain has TRBV19 and TRBJ2-7, with 8 bases lining up with TRBD2. The CDR3 spans 15 residues. After removal of 3 bases from V and 6 bases from J, the junction contained 10 bases not matched to a gene. Germline CDR1 reads LNHDA; CDR2 reads SQIVND (reference sequence). The CDR3 bases are TGTGCCAGTAGTATGACGGGAGGGGCAGTACTCGAGCAGTACTTC. It yields the protein CASSMTGGAVLEQYF.

The gene calls are TRBV18 and TRBJ1-1, with no clear D. The CDR3 contains 14 residues. From germline, CDR1 is KGHSH and CDR2 LQKENI. The germline V and J ends were trimmed by 3 bases and 1 base, with 9 bases remaining between them. CDR3 residues: CASSPEVSNTEAFF. The CDR3 DNA sequence: TGTGCCAGCTCACCCGAGGTGTCGAACACTGAAGCTTTCTTT. Drawing the rest from reference TRBV18 and TRBJ1-1, the complete variable domain is NAGVMQNPRHLVRRRGQEARLRCSPMKGHSHVYWYRQLPEEGLKFMVYLQKENIIDESGMPKERFSAEFPKEGPSILRIQQVVRGDSAAYFCASSPEVSNTEAFFGQGTRLTVV.

This sequence joins TRBV5-6 and TRBJ2-7; 7 bases fit TRBD1. With V trimmed by 3 bases and J by 12 bases, 15 bases remained unmatched. Per the germline V gene, CDR1 is SGHDT and CDR2 is YYEEEE. The CDR3 runs to 14 residues. CDR3 sequence: CASSSSRDSRRGYF. CDR3 nucleotide sequence: TGTGCCAGCAGCTCGTCCCGGGACAGTAGACGAGGGTACTTC.

This sequence joins TRBV7-6 and TRBJ2-5, with a possible D match to TRBD1 (6 bases). V dropped 5 bases and J dropped 2 bases, with 15 bases sitting between them. Germline V gives CDR1 SGHVS, CDR2 FNYEAQ. CDR3 length: 15 residues. CDR3 region: CASSQGQNLQETQYF. The CDR3 DNA reads TGTGCCAGCAGCCAGGGACAAAACCTGCAAGAGACCCAGTACTTC.

CDR3 protein: CASSFDRFPYEQYF. The CDR3 region has the DNA TGTGCCAGCAGCTTCGACAGGTTCCCCTACGAGCAGTACTTC. The chain employs TRBV12-1 and TRBJ2-7; no DNA check was done on the table's D call, TRBD1. TRBV12-1 is listed as a pseudogene. This CDR3 region has 14 residues.

This clone has a single count. The chain combines TRBV27 with TRBJ1-3; 9 bases are shared with TRBD1. Germline-derived CDR1 and CDR2 are MNHEY and SMNVEV (reference sequence). V lost 5 bases to trimming and J lost 4 bases; unmatched junction nucleotides: 6. The CDR3 has 15 amino acids. The CDR3 spells CASSIGQGRGNTIYF. DNA of the CDR3: TGTGCCAGCAGTATAGGACAGGGGCGGGGAAACACCATATATTTT.

The V and J genes are TRBV28 and TRBJ1-5; 8 bases are a match to TRBD1. Germline assignment: CDR1 MDHEN and CDR2 SYDVKM. Unmatched junction bases numbered 12, after V lost 5 bases and J lost 15 bases. The CDR3 length is 13 residues. Written as DNA, the CDR3 is TGTGCCAGCAGTGCGGGGACAGGCCCTGTACTGCATTTT. Translated, it gives CASSAGTGPVLHF. The full variable domain, with the rest looked up from reference TRBV28 and TRBJ1-5, is DVKVTQSSRYLVKRTGEKVFLECVQDMDHENMFWYRQDPGLGLRLIYFSYDVKMKEKGDIPEGYSVSREKKERFSLILESASTNQTSMYLCASSAGTGPVLHFGDGTRLSIL.

V gene TRBV10-3 combines with J gene TRBJ1-1; 9 nucleotides match TRBD1. Germline trimming cut 6 bases from V and 7 bases from J; bases unmatched to any gene: 12. The CDR3 length is 15 residues. CDR1 and CDR2 from the germline V gene are ENHRY and SYGVKD. The CDR3 nucleotides read TGTGCCATCAGAACCGGGACAGGGTACGATAGTGAAGCTTTCTTT. This encodes CAIRTGTGYDSEAFF.

The chain recombines TRBV6-1 with TRBJ2-5; TRBD1 aligns across 7 bases. The J segment lost 4 bases and the V segment lost 6 bases, leaving 8 bases of the junction unmatched. The germline V gene encodes CDR1 MNHNS and CDR2 SASEGT. The CDR3 totals 14 residues. CDR3 in amino acids: CASSRDRARETQYF. CDR3 sequence (DNA): TGTGCCAGCAGCCGAGACAGGGCTCGAGAGACCCAGTACTTC.